The rows below give T cell receptor beta chains drawn from one sample of a study of CD8+ T cells in alopecia areata. The table came from immunoSEQ multiplex PCR; TCRdb's copy has only in-frame clones and leaves some out. The data contain about 200,000 clones, 55% to 70% of them seen just once; the ten biggest clones take up about 5.1%. This specimen was CD4+ T cells sorted from blood, taken at week 24, from a patient treated with tofacitinib. These receptors were obtained from a human donor with alopecia areata. The CDR3 runs from the conserved cysteine through the conserved F or W. D genes are given only for firm matches. For some rows the clone size is stated as once, few or many, or as a class when expanded; others skip it.

v_call	clone_size	j_call	d_call	cdr3_aa	cdr3_nt
TRBV6-5	.	TRBJ1-4	TRBD1	CASSSRDRGRSEKLFF	TGTGCCAGCAGTTCACGGGACAGGGGGCGAAGTGAAAAACTGTTTTTT
TRBV4-3	.	TRBJ2-3	TRBD2	CASSQRLAGNTDTQYF	TGCGCCAGCAGCCAACGACTAGCGGGGAACACAGATACGCAGTATTTT
TRBV30	.	TRBJ1-1	TRBD1	CAWRVTGTGGNIGAFF	TGTGCCTGGAGGGTTACCGGGACAGGGGGGAATATTGGGGCTTTCTTT
TRBV29-1	.	TRBJ1-4	TRBD1	CSVGGTGHATNEKLFF	TGCAGCGTGGGCGGGACAGGCCACGCAACTAATGAAAAACTGTTTTTT
TRBV29-1	.	TRBJ1-2	.	CSVDITGTGYGYTF	TGCAGCGTCGACATTACAGGGACGGGCTATGGCTACACCTTC
TRBV9	.	TRBJ1-6	TRBD1	CASSPRDREYSPLHF	TGTGCCAGCAGCCCACGGGACAGGGAATACTCACCCCTCCACTTT
TRBV2	.	TRBJ2-7	.	CASAPGHPPYEQYF	TGTGCCAGCGCGCCGGGACACCCTCCCTACGAGCAGTACTTC
TRBV30	.	TRBJ2-3	TRBD2	CAWSAAGGLDTQYF	TGTGCCTGGAGTGCAGCGGGAGGGTTAGATACGCAGTATTTT
TRBV5-1	once	TRBJ1-5	.	CASSLEGEGNQPQHF	TGCGCCAGCAGCTTGGAAGGGGAAGGCAATCAGCCCCAGCATTTT
TRBV7-9	.	TRBJ1-1	.	CASSLGGLMNTEAFF	TGTGCCAGCAGCTTAGGGGGACTGATGAACACTGAAGCTTTCTTT
TRBV10-3	few	TRBJ2-1	.	CASREIQNSYNEQFF	TGTGCCAGCAGGGAAATCCAAAACTCCTACAATGAGCAGTTCTTC
TRBV25-1	.	TRBJ2-5	.	CASTSEETQYF	TGTGCCAGCACGTCAGAAGAGACCCAGTACTTC
TRBV7-2	.	TRBJ2-1	.	CASSAGTVPREQFF	TGTGCCAGCAGCGCCGGGACTGTCCCGCGGGAGCAGTTCTTC
TRBV30	.	TRBJ2-5	.	CAWSVWAGQETQYF	TGTGCCTGGAGTGTTTGGGCGGGCCAAGAGACCCAGTACTTC
TRBV29-1	.	TRBJ1-1	.	CSVGVGPNTEAFF	TGCAGCGTCGGGGTGGGCCCCAACACTGAAGCTTTCTTT
TRBV7-2	.	TRBJ2-6	.	CASSLGAGANVLTF	TGTGCCAGCAGCTTAGGGGCTGGGGCCAACGTCCTGACTTTC
TRBV25-1	.	TRBJ1-5	.	CASSGDGADSNQPQHF	TGTGCCAGCAGCGGGGATGGCGCGGATAGCAATCAGCCCCAGCATTTT
TRBV18	.	TRBJ1-5	.	CASSPEGNQPQHF	TGTGCCAGCTCACCAGAAGGGAATCAGCCCCAGCATTTT
TRBV28	.	TRBJ2-1	.	CASTYGNEQFF	TGTGCCAGCACATACGGGAATGAGCAGTTCTTC
TRBV7-2	.	TRBJ2-5	.	CASSLRGSETQYF	TGTGCCAGCAGCTTACGGGGGAGCGAGACCCAGTACTTC
TRBV10-3	.	TRBJ2-7	.	CAISAMDGAYEQYF	TGTGCCATCAGCGCGATGGACGGAGCCTACGAGCAGTACTTC
TRBV18	.	TRBJ1-2	TRBD1	CASSPTGEVDGYTF	TGTGCCAGCTCACCAACAGGGGAAGTTGATGGCTACACCTTC
TRBV7-2	few	TRBJ2-7	.	CASSGTYEQYF	TGTGCCAGCAGCGGGACGTACGAGCAGTACTTC
TRBV29-1	.	TRBJ2-5	.	CSVEGARGRQETQYF	TGCAGCGTTGAAGGTGCCAGGGGAAGGCAAGAGACCCAGTACTTC
TRBV27	.	TRBJ2-7	TRBD2	CASSALGTSKSYEQYF	TGTGCCAGCAGCGCTCTGGGGACTAGCAAGTCCTACGAGCAGTACTTC
TRBV13	.	TRBJ2-7	TRBD1	CASSLGGRGLGYEQYF	TGTGCCAGCAGCTTAGGCGGCAGGGGGCTAGGATACGAGCAGTACTTC
TRBV29-1	.	TRBJ1-5	.	CSVLNVPQHF	TGCAGCGTTTTAAACGTGCCCCAGCATTTT
TRBV5-4	few	TRBJ2-7	.	CASSWDNYEQYF	TGTGCCAGCAGCTGGGACAACTACGAGCAGTACTTC
TRBV2	.	TRBJ1-1	TRBD1	CASSEEGQGDTEAFF	TGTGCCAGCAGTGAAGAGGGACAGGGGGACACTGAAGCTTTCTTT
TRBV27	few	TRBJ1-5	.	CASSPEEHQPQHF	TGTGCCAGCAGCCCAGAGGAGCATCAGCCCCAGCATTTT
TRBV29-1	.	TRBJ1-3	.	CSVGTDGNTIYF	TGCAGCGTTGGGACGGACGGAAACACCATATATTTT
TRBV13	few	TRBJ1-5	TRBD1	CASSLGRDRVDQPQHF	TGTGCCAGCAGCTTAGGACGGGACAGGGTAGATCAGCCCCAGCATTTT
TRBV5-1	once	TRBJ1-2	.	CASSPRLTGVNYGYTF	TGCGCCAGCAGCCCGCGCCTGACAGGAGTTAACTATGGCTACACCTTC
TRBV10-3	.	TRBJ2-3	.	CAISGGGQGTDTQYF	TGTGCCATCAGTGGAGGCGGCCAGGGCACAGATACGCAGTATTTT
TRBV9	.	TRBJ2-5	.	CASSVSSASLETQYF	TGTGCCAGCAGCGTTTCTAGCGCAAGCTTAGAGACCCAGTACTTC
TRBV25-1	.	TRBJ1-4	.	CASSDPSIGEKLFF	TGTGCCAGCAGTGATCCGAGCATTGGCGAAAAACTGTTTTTT
TRBV5-6	few	TRBJ2-7	TRBD1	CASTPGVRDRGDEQYF	TGTGCCAGCACCCCAGGGGTCAGGGACAGAGGGGACGAGCAGTACTTC
TRBV5-1	.	TRBJ1-1	.	CASSRSGGSDTEAFF	TGCGCCAGCAGCCGGTCCGGGGGCTCGGACACTGAAGCTTTCTTT
TRBV5-1	.	TRBJ2-5	.	CASSLDSAGETQYF	TGCGCCAGCAGCTTGGATTCCGCGGGAGAGACCCAGTACTTC
TRBV27	.	TRBJ1-2	TRBD1	CASSLDRRANYGYTF	TGTGCCAGCAGCCTGGACAGGAGGGCTAACTATGGCTACACCTTC
TRBV30	.	TRBJ1-2	.	CAWSPGIYGYTF	TGTGCCTGGAGCCCAGGGATCTATGGCTACACCTTC
TRBV18	.	TRBJ1-2	TRBD1	CASSPDRDNYGYTF	TGTGCCAGCTCACCGGACAGGGACAACTATGGCTACACCTTC
TRBV10-3	.	TRBJ2-5	TRBD2	CAISESYGGETQYF	TGTGCCATCAGTGAGTCATACGGGGGGGAGACCCAGTACTTC
TRBV30	.	TRBJ1-1	TRBD1	CAWVGQQNTEAFF	TGTGCCTGGGTGGGACAGCAGAACACTGAAGCTTTCTTT
TRBV19	few	TRBJ1-1	TRBD1	CASSIRTGVNTEAFF	TGTGCCAGTAGTATCCGGACAGGGGTGAACACTGAAGCTTTCTTT
TRBV7-2	few	TRBJ2-5	TRBD2	CASSTRTSGVGGTQYF	TGTGCCAGCAGCACAAGGACTAGCGGGGTCGGTGGGACCCAGTACTTC
TRBV7-3	once	TRBJ2-1	.	CASSSTDNEQFF	TGTGCCAGCAGCTCAACGGACAATGAGCAGTTCTTC
TRBV7-8	.	TRBJ2-6	TRBD1	CASSPRDRGFTGANVLTF	TGTGCCAGCAGCCCCCGGGACAGGGGATTTACTGGGGCCAACGTCCTGACTTTC